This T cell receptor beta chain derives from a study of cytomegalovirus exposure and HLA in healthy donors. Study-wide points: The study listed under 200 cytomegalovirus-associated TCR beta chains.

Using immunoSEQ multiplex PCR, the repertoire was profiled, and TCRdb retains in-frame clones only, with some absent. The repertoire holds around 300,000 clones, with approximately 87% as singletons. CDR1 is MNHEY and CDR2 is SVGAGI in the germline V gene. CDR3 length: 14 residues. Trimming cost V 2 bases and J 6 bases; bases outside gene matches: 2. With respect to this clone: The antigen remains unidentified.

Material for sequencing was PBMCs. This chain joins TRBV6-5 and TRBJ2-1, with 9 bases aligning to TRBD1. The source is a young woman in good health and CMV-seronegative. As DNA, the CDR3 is TGTGCCAGCAGTTACCCGGGACAGGGCAATGAGCAGTTCTTC. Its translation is CASSYPGQGNEQFF.